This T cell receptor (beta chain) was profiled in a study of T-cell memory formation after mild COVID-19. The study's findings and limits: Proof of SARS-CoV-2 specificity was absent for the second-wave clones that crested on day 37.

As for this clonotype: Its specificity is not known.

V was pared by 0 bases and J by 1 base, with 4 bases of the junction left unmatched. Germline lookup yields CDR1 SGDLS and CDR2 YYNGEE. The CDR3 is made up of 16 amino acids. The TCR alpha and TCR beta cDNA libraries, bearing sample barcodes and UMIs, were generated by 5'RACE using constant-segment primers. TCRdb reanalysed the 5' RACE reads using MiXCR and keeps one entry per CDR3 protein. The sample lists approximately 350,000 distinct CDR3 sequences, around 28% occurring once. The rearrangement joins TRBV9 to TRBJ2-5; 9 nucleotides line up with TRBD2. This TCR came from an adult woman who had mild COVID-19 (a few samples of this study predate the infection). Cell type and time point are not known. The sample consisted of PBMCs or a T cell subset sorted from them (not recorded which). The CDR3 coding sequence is TGTGCCAGCAGCGTAGGTAGCGGGAGTATCCAAGAGACCCAGTACTTC. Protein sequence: CASSVGSGSIQETQYF.